This TCR beta chain was obtained from a study of blood T cell repertoires in COVID-19. For the study at large: Specimens from acute and convalescent COVID-19 originated in the United States, Italy and Spain. T cells, B-cell-depleted T cells, or PBMCs provided the cDNA or gDNA that served as material.

Germline V gene sequence: CDR1 SGHRS, CDR2 YFSETQ. The V segment lost 2 bases and the J segment 5 bases; nucleotides outside the gene matches: 10. The length of the CDR3 is 15 residues. In the authors' methods: Researchers report that nucleated cell counts were estimated from reference gene primer amplification. TCRdb's table, derived via immunoSEQ multiplex PCR, lists solely in-frame clones and lacks some. V and J calls and clone size come straight from that table; D and trimming were deduced from the DNA. The sample carries roughly 30,000 clones, around 90% recorded once. Patients from Seattle were sampled longitudinally, starting during active infection.

Sequenced material: peripheral blood. This TCR came from a man in his 60s with COVID-19, enrolled during active disease. The chain has TRBV5-1 and TRBJ2-7; 7 bases agree with TRBD2. The CDR3 nucleotides read TGCGCCAGCAGCTTCGGGTCCAGCGGGAATGACGAGCAGTACTTC. This translates into CASSFGSSGNDEQYF.